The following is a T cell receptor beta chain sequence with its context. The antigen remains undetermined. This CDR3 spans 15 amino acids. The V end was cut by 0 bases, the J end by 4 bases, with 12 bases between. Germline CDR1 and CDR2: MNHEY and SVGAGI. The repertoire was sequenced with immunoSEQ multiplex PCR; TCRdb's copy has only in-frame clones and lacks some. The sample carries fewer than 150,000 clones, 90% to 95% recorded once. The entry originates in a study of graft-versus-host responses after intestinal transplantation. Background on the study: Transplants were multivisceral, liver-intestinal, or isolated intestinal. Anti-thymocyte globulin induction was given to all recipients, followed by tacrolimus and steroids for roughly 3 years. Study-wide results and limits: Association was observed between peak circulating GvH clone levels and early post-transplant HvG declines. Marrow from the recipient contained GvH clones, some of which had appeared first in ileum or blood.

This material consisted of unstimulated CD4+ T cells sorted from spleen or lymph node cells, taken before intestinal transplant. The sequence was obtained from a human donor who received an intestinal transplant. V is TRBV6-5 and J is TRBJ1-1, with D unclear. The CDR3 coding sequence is TGTGCCAGCAGTTACTCGATGGGAATAGGCACTGAAGCTTTCTTT. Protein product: CASSYSMGIGTEAFF.